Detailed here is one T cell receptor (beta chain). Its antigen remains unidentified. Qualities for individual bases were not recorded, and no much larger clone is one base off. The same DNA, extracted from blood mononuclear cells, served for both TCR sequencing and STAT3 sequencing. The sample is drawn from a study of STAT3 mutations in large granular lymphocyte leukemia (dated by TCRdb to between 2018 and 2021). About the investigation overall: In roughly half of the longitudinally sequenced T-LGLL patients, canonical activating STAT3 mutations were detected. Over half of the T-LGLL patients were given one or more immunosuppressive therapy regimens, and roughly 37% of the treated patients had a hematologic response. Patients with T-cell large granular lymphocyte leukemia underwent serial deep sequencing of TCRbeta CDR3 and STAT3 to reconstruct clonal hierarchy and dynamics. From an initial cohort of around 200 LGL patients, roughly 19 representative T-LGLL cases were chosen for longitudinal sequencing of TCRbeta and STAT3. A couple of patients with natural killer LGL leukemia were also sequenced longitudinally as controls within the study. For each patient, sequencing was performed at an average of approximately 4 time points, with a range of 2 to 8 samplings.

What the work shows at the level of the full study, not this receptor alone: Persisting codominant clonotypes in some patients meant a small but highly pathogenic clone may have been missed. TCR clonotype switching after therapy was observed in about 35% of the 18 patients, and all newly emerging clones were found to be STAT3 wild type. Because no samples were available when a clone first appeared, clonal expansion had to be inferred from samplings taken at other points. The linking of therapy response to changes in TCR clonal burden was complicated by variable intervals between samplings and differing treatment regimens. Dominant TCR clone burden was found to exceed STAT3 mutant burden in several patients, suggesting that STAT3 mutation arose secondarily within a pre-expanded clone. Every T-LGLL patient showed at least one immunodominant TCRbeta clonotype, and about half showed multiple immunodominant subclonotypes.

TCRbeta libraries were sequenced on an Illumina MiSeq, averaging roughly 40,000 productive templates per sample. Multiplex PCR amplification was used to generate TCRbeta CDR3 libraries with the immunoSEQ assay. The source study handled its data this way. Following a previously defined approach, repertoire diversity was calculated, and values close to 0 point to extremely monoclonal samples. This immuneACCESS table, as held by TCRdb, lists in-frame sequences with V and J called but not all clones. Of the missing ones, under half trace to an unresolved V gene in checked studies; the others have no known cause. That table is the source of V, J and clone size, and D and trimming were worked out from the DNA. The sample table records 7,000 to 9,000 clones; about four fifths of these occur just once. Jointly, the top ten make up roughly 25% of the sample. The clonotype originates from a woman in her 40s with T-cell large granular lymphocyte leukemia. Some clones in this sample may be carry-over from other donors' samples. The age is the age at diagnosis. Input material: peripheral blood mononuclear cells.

The CDR3 sequence is CASSFFAGLIYGYTF. The nucleotide sequence reads as follows: TGTGCCAGCAGCTTCTTCGCGGGTCTTATATATGGCTACACCTTC. The chain links TRBV5-4 with TRBJ1-2, with the identity of the D gene unclear. The V and J ends are trimmed by 2 bases and 5 bases, leaving 16 bases between them. The CDR3 runs 15 amino acids, cysteine and phenylalanine included. The sequence is cut down to CDR3 DNA, 45 bases in frame from base 1. CDR1 and CDR2 are drawn from the germline V gene (reference sequence): SGHNT, YYREEE.